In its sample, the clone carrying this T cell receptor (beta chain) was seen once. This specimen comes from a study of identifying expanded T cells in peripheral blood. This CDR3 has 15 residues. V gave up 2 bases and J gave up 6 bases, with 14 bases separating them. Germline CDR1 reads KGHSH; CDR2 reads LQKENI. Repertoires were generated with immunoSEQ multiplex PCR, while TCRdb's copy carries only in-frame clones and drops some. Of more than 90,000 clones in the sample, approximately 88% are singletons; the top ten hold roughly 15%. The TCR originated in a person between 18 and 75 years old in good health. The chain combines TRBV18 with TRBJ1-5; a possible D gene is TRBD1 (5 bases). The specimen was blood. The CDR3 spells CASSPIGTPRQPQHF. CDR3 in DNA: TGTGCCAGCTCACCAATCGGGACTCCGCGTCAGCCCCAGCATTTT.